A single sample is the source of the 3 T cell receptor beta chains below, sequenced in a study of type 1 and type 2 diabetes patients. The PCR template was genomic DNA. Amplification of the beta chain CDR3 used 30 forward and 13 reverse multiplex primers. TCRdb redid the calling of the multiplex PCR reads with MiXCR, one entry per CDR3 protein. The data show around 300,000 distinct CDR3 sequences, 45% to 60% seen once. Material for sequencing was peripheral blood mononuclear cells (PBMCs). The receptors here all came from a man aged 18 to 29 with type 2 diabetes.

This clonotype was detected a few times. This rearrangement joins TRBV6-6 to TRBJ1-4, with D tentatively TRBD1 (5 bases). The ends were cut back, 0 bases at V and 1 base at J, with 6 bases in the middle. This CDR3 region has 15 residues. Per the germline V gene, CDR1 is MNHNY and CDR2 is SVGAGI (reference sequence). The CDR3 region is CASSYSRGTNEKLFF. CDR3 in DNA: TGTGCCAGCAGTTACTCGAGGGGAACTAATGAAAAACTGTTTTTT.

J is TRBJ2-2 and V is TRBV30; 8 nucleotides line up with TRBD1. This CDR3 has 20 residues. Germline trimming cut 2 bases from V and 5 bases from J; bases unmatched to any gene: 22. Germline CDR1 and CDR2: GTSNPN and SVGIG (reference sequence). CDR3 loop: CAWSRTPGQVLFDLTGELFF. DNA for the CDR3: TGTGCCTGGAGTCGGACGCCGGGACAGGTATTGTTCGACCTAACCGGGGAGCTGTTTTTT.

This chain connects TRBV2 to TRBJ2-5; TRBD2 matches 12 bases. V dropped 5 bases and J dropped 5; count of bases not matched to a gene: 6. The CDR3 contains 15 residues. CDR1 SNHLY and CDR2 FYNNEI come from the germline V gene. CDR3 sequence: CASSPLTSGRETQYF. Written as DNA, the CDR3 is TGTGCCAGCAGTCCCCTCACTAGCGGGAGGGAGACCCAGTACTTC.